Shown below are 25 T cell receptor beta chains from a single sample sequenced in a study of blood T cell repertoires in COVID-19 (dated by TCRdb to the early 2020s). Library generation was performed with the immunoSEQ multiplex PCR assay. The source is immuneACCESS, and TCRdb retained only in-frame sequences with V and J called. Part of the clones is not carried over; for the studies checked, unresolved V genes explain less than half of this, and the remainder is unexplained. In this sample the table shows some 350,000 clones, 85% to 90% of which occur a single time. The ten largest clones capture roughly 6.8% of the sample. Input material: peripheral blood. The receptors here all came from a man between 18 and 29 years old with active or convalescent COVID-19.

The chain uses TRBV2 and TRBJ2-7; D not resolved. Germline lookup yields CDR1 SNHLY and CDR2 FYNNEI. V shed 6 bases and J shed 4 bases, with 7 bases lying between them. This CDR3 is built from 11 residues. The chain's CDR3 is CASRLAYEQYF. The CDR3 DNA sequence: TGTGCCAGCAGACTCGCTTACGAGCAGTACTTC.

The chain recombines TRBV7-2 with TRBJ2-1, with D possibly TRBD2 on 6 matching bases. The CDR3 has 15 amino acids. V was trimmed by 0 bases and J by 2 bases, leaving 8 bases between them. Germline V gives CDR1 SGHTA, CDR2 FQGNSA. This CDR3 reads CASSLAGGTYNEQFF. In nucleotides, the CDR3 is TGTGCCAGCAGCTTAGCCGGCGGGACCTACAATGAGCAGTTCTTC.

The J gene is TRBJ2-7, the V gene TRBV4-2; a weak D match, TRBD2 (6 bases). V shed 4 bases and J shed 0 bases, with 13 bases lying between them. Germline values: CDR1 LGHNA, CDR2 YNFKEQ. This CDR3 contains 15 residues. Here the CDR3 reads CASSRRAGSSYEQYF. CDR3 DNA sequence: TGTGCCAGCAGCCGACGCGCGGGGAGCTCCTACGAGCAGTACTTC.

The chain joins TRBV28 to TRBJ1-5; the D is unclear. The V gene lost 1 base and the J gene lost 4 bases, with 11 bases spanning the gap. This CDR3 region has 15 residues. The germline CDR1 and CDR2 sequences are MDHEN and SYDVKM. The CDR3 loop reads CASSLYASYNQPQHF. The CDR3 DNA sequence: TGTGCCAGCAGTTTATACGCGAGCTATAATCAGCCCCAGCATTTT.

This clone has only one observation. The chain uses TRBV5-5 and TRBJ1-2, with D perhaps TRBD1 (6 bases). The germline gives CDR1 SGHKS, CDR2 YYEKEE (reference sequence). Trimming left V 2 bases short and J 2 bases short, with 10 bases between. The CDR3 spans 14 residues. CDR3 sequence reads: CASSFKTGNYGYTF. As DNA, the CDR3 is TGTGCCAGCAGCTTCAAAACAGGGAACTATGGCTACACCTTC.

The V and J genes are TRBV5-1 and TRBJ2-7; weak D call: TRBD2 (5 bases). Germline CDR1 and CDR2: SGHRS and YFSETQ. The CDR3 totals 14 residues. V was trimmed by 7 bases and J by 6 bases, leaving 20 bases between them. The CDR3 reads CASGSGIVPLEQYF. The DNA of the CDR3 is TGCGCCAGCGGTTCGGGGATTGTTCCTCTCGAGCAGTACTTC.

The genes are TRBV6-5 and TRBJ1-6; 10 bases are a match to TRBD1. Trimming at V came to 7 bases and at J to 8 bases, leaving 2 bases not matched to a gene. CDR3 size: 13 residues. In germline, CDR1 is MNHEY, CDR2 SVGAGI. The CDR3 region is CASKGQGYSPLHF. The CDR3 DNA follows: TGTGCCAGCAAGGGACAGGGGTATTCACCCCTCCACTTT.

V is TRBV27 and J is TRBJ2-2; 9 bases fit TRBD1. V was pared by 6 bases and J by 5 bases, with 4 bases of the junction left unmatched. The CDR3 is 14 residues long. Germline CDR1 and CDR2: MNHEY and SMNVEV (reference sequence). The CDR3 nucleotides read TGTGCCAGCAGAACAGGGGGCCTGACCGGGGAGCTGTTTTTT. Translation gives CASRTGGLTGELFF.

The CDR3 is CASSLGRFFQPQHF. Written as DNA, the CDR3 is TGTGCCAGCAGCTTGGGCAGGTTTTTTCAGCCCCAGCATTTT. V usage is TRBV5-8 and J usage is TRBJ1-5; D is ambiguous. V gave up 0 bases and J gave up 6 bases, with 10 bases separating them. CDR3 length: 14 amino acids. CDR1 is SGHTS and CDR2 is YDEGEE in the germline V gene.

The chain has TRBV4-3 and TRBJ2-3, with 8 bases aligning to TRBD2. Germline V gene sequence: CDR1 LGHNA, CDR2 YSLEER. The CDR3 loop spans 16 amino acids. The V and J ends lost 3 bases and 1 base, in that order; junction bases with no gene match: 6. The CDR3, as DNA: TGCGCCAGCAGCCAGACACTAGCGGCCCGCACAGATACGCAGTATTTT. It is translated as CASSQTLAARTDTQYF.

The rearrangement uses TRBV7-2 and TRBJ1-1, with a tentative D call TRBD1 (6 bases). V was trimmed by 5 bases and J by 6 bases, leaving 16 bases between them. The CDR3 is 14 residues long. CDR1 SGHTA and CDR2 FQGNSA come from the germline V gene. The CDR3 reads CASSIGDRRAEAFF. CDR3 bases: TGTGCCAGCAGCATAGGAGACAGGCGCGCTGAAGCTTTCTTT.

This sequence joins TRBV20-1 and TRBJ2-7; D gene unclear. Looked up from germline, CDR1 is DFQATT and CDR2 is SNEGSKA (reference sequence). This CDR3 contains 12 residues. Trimming shortened V by 3 bases and J by 7 bases, and 13 bases separated the two germline ends. The CDR3 sequence is CSASSQHSEQYF. The CDR3, as DNA: TGCAGTGCTAGTTCCCAGCACAGTGAGCAGTACTTC.

This chain uses TRBV7-2 with TRBJ1-2; 9 nucleotides line up with TRBD1. The trim removed 5 bases at V and 8 bases at J, leaving 12 bases unmatched. Germline V CDR1 and CDR2: SGHTA, FQGNSA. The CDR3 has 15 residues. In nucleotides, the CDR3 is TGTGCCAGCAGCCCCGTGGGGACAGGGTTGGGGGGCTACACCTTC. Amino acids: CASSPVGTGLGGYTF.

The chain uses TRBV7-3 and TRBJ1-2; 7 bases are shared with TRBD1. Trimming at V came to 4 bases and at J to 1 base, leaving 3 bases not matched to a gene. CDR3 size: 14 residues. Per the germline V gene, CDR1 is SGHTA and CDR2 is FQGTGA. In DNA, the CDR3 is TGTGCCAGCAGCTCGGGACAGAATAACTATGGCTACACCTTC. Translation: CASSSGQNNYGYTF.

The gene calls are TRBV7-6 and TRBJ2-3; weak D call: TRBD1 (5 bases). CDR3 length equals 16 residues. Germline CDR1 reads SGHVS; CDR2 reads FNYEAQ. The V and J ends lost 0 bases and 3 bases respectively, with 13 bases between them. CDR3 DNA: TGTGCCAGCAGCTTAGCAGGGGTTGAGAGGACAGATACGCAGTATTTT. Its translation is CASSLAGVERTDTQYF. Combining the CDR3 with reference TRBV7-6 and TRBJ2-3 gives the whole variable domain GAGVSQSPRYKVTKRGQDVALRCDPISGHVSLYWYRQALGQGPEFLTYFNYEAQQDKSGLPNDRFSAERPEGSISTLTIQRTEQRDSAMYRCASSLAGVERTDTQYFGPGTRLTVL.

A single count supports this clone. The rearrangement links TRBV21-1 to TRBJ1-1. TRBV21-1 counts as a pseudogene. The CDR3 length is 12 residues. The CDR3 spells CASRDAPTEAFF. CDR3 in DNA: TGTGCCAGCCGGGATGCTCCCACTGAAGCTTTCTTT.

This chain uses TRBV6-5 with TRBJ1-6, with 7 bases that match TRBD1. This CDR3 has 14 amino acids. The germline V gene encodes CDR1 MNHEY and CDR2 SVGAGI. The J segment lost 6 bases and the V segment lost 7 bases, leaving 6 bases of the junction unmatched. DNA for the CDR3: TGTGCCAGCATCTTCTGGGACAGTAATTCACCCCTCCACTTT. Residues: CASIFWDSNSPLHF.

This sequence joins TRBV7-8 and TRBJ1-4, with a weak D call TRBD1 (5 bases). Trimming left V 2 bases short and J 3 bases short, with 7 bases between. The germline CDR1 and CDR2 sequences are SGHVS and FQNEAQ. The CDR3 is made up of 14 amino acids. CDR3 sequence (DNA): TGTGCCAGCAGCTTAAGGGGTTCTAATGAAAAACTGTTTTTT. Protein sequence: CASSLRGSNEKLFF.

The CDR3 DNA sequence: TGTGCCAGCAGTTATTCTGAAGAGTACACAGATACGCAGTATTTT. Translation gives CASSYSEEYTDTQYF. V is TRBV6-5 and J is TRBJ2-3; D is unclear. V lost 3 bases and J lost 2, with 12 bases in between. The CDR3 has 15 amino acids. Germline V CDR1 and CDR2: MNHEY, SVGAGI.

This clone showed up just once. The chain recombines TRBV5-6 with TRBJ2-7; D gene unclear. Looked up from germline, CDR1 is SGHDT and CDR2 is YYEEEE. The CDR3 contains 15 residues. V lost 3 bases, J lost 3 bases, and 16 bases lay in between. The chain's CDR3 is CASSCLGRRYYEQYF. The DNA for the CDR3 is TGTGCCAGCAGCTGTCTAGGAAGGCGCTACTACGAGCAGTACTTC.

The chain employs TRBV19 and TRBJ1-3; TRBD1 aligns across 9 bases. The CDR3 covers 17 residues. Germline values: CDR1 LNHDA, CDR2 SQIVND (reference sequence). Trimming took 6 bases from V and 1 from J; bases not matched to a gene: 10. CDR3 region: CASRNQQGASSGNTIYF. The DNA for the CDR3 is TGTGCCAGTAGAAACCAACAGGGGGCAAGTTCTGGAAACACCATATATTTT. Combining the CDR3 with reference TRBV19 and TRBJ1-3 gives the whole variable domain DGGITQSPKYLFRKEGQNVTLSCEQNLNHDAMYWYRQDPGQGLRLIYYSQIVNDFQKGDIAEGYSVSREKKESFPLTVTSAQKNPTAFYLCASRNQQGASSGNTIYFGEGSWLTVV.

This sequence joins TRBV11-2 and TRBJ1-6, with D hard to call. Trimming removed 3 bases from V and 4 bases from J, with 13 bases in between. CDR3 length: 16 residues. CDR1 and CDR2 from the germline V gene are SGHAT and FQNNGV. The CDR3 nucleotides are TGTGCCAGCAGCTTGATAACGGGATTATATAATTCACCCCTCCACTTT. Amino acid sequence: CASSLITGLYNSPLHF.

The CDR3 region has the DNA TGTGCCAGCAGCTTAGGCTCGCGACAGAACTCTGGAAACACCATATATTTT. Amino acids: CASSLGSRQNSGNTIYF. V is TRBV7-8 and J is TRBJ1-3; D possibly corresponds to TRBD1 (5 bases). CDR3 length: 17 residues. V was trimmed by 1 base and J by 0 bases, leaving 13 bases between them. Germline V CDR1 and CDR2: SGHVS, FQNEAQ.

The chain combines TRBV4-1 with TRBJ1-2; D is undetermined. From germline, CDR1 is MGHRA and CDR2 YSYEKL. The V end lost 0 bases, the J end lost 0 bases, and 14 bases lay between the germline ends. The CDR3 contains 17 residues. The CDR3 is CASSQEGGGASNYGYTF. The CDR3 nucleotides are TGCGCCAGCAGCCAAGAGGGTGGAGGAGCATCTAACTATGGCTACACCTTC.

A word on this clone: Germline is not matched at one junction end, which may reflect a read error. The rearrangement joins TRBV9 to TRBJ2-4, with 12 bases lining up with TRBD1. The V gene's germline CDR1 is SGDLS and CDR2 YYNGEE. CDR3 length: 15 amino acids. This CDR3 reads CASSVDHRDRGPRHF. The DNA for the CDR3 is TGTGCCAGCAGCGTAGATCACCGGGACAGGGGGCCCAGGCACTTC. The full variable domain, in which reference TRBV9 and TRBJ2-4 provide the parts outside the CDR3, is DSGVTQTPKHLITATGQRVTLRCSPRSGDLSVYWYQQSLDQGLQFLIQYYNGEERAKGNILERFSAQQFPDLHSELNLSSLELGDSALYFCASSVDHRDRGPRHFGAGTRLSVL.